The rows below give T cell receptor beta chains drawn from one sample of a study of T cells in Graves' hyperthyroidism and ophthalmopathy. TCRdb fed the multiplex PCR reads into MiXCR, producing one record per CDR3 protein. The sample gives roughly 660,000 distinct CDR3 sequences, roughly 17% of which show up once; around 15% is in the top ten. Sequenced: blood. All receptors come from a man in his fifties or sixties with Graves' hyperthyroidism. The CDR3 runs from the conserved cysteine through the conserved F or W. The order of the fields is D gene, J gene, clone size, V gene, CDR3 DNA, CDR3 protein. D genes are given only for firm matches. Size is stated for part of the rows, as once, few or many counts, or as a class when the clone is expanded.

. | TRBJ2-2 | few | TRBV24-1 | TGTGCCACCAGTGATCGGACAATGATTCACGGGGAGCTGTTTTTT | CATSDRTMIHGELFF
. | TRBJ2-7 | few | TRBV20-1 | TGCAGTGCCGACTTCGCGGAGGGGGCGCGGTACGAGCAGTACTTC | CSADFAEGARYEQYF
TRBD2 | TRBJ2-1 | . | TRBV20-1 | TGCAGTGTCCTAGCGGGAGGGCCTACCACCTACAATGAGCAGTTCTTC | CSVLAGGPTTYNEQFF
. | TRBJ2-1 | many | TRBV28 | TGTGCCAGCAGTCCATTTGACAGGACCTCCTACAATGAGCAGTTCTTC | CASSPFDRTSYNEQFF
. | TRBJ2-7 | many | TRBV28 | TGTGCCACTCAGTCCGCCTCCTACGAGCAGTACTTC | CATQSASYEQYF
. | TRBJ2-3 | many | TRBV11-2 | TGTGCCAGCAGCTTCAGGACCGCGACAGATACGCAGTATTTT | CASSFRTATDTQYF
. | TRBJ1-1 | few | TRBV9 | TGTGCCAGCACCATAGATGGGGGCGCGGGCACTGAAGCTTTCTTT | CASTIDGGAGTEAFF
. | TRBJ1-3 | . | TRBV4-1 | TGCGCCAGCAGCCAATACGGAAACACCATATATTTT | CASSQYGNTIYF
. | TRBJ2-2 | . | TRBV2 | TGTGCCAGCAGGGTACCGGGACTTTTCACCGGGGAGCTGTTTTTT | CASRVPGLFTGELFF
. | TRBJ2-3 | . | TRBV20-1 | TGCAGTGCTCCCCCCCGGGGGCTAGCCGTAACTAGCACAGATACGCAGTATTTT | CSAPPRGLAVTSTDTQYF
. | TRBJ1-2 | . | TRBV2 | TGTGCCAGCAGTGAAACAGGACCCTATGGCTACACCTTC | CASSETGPYGYTF
. | TRBJ2-5 | few | TRBV27 | TGTGCCAGCGGACTTTTCCAAGAGACCCAGTACTTC | CASGLFQETQYF
. | TRBJ1-2 | many | TRBV6-1 | TGTGCCAGCATGGACTCAGGGTCGACTAACTATGGCTACACCTTC | CASMDSGSTNYGYTF
. | TRBJ2-6 | many | TRBV7-9 | TGTGCCAGCAGCTTAGCGATGAGAAATGGGGCCAACGTCCTGACTTTC | CASSLAMRNGANVLTF
TRBD1 | TRBJ2-7 | many | TRBV28 | TGTGCCAGCAGTACCGGACAGGGGGCGTCCTACGAGCAGTACTTC | CASSTGQGASYEQYF
. | TRBJ1-1 | . | TRBV5-6 | TGTGCCAGCAGCTTGGTGGGCGGAGGATACACTGAAGCTTTCTTT | CASSLVGGGYTEAFF
. | TRBJ1-2 | few | TRBV28 | TGTGCCAGCAGGCCCGGACGCAACTATGGCTACACCTTC | CASRPGRNYGYTF
. | TRBJ2-3 | . | TRBV5-1 | TGCGCCAGCAAAGTGAACTCTCGAGGCGGCGCAGATACGCAGTATTTT | CASKVNSRGGADTQYF
. | TRBJ2-7 | . | TRBV28 | TGTGCCAGCAGTTGGACAGACGTGCCCTACGAGCAGTACTTC | CASSWTDVPYEQYF
TRBD2 | TRBJ2-1 | few | TRBV20-1 | TGCAGTGCTAAACTAGCGGGAGGGAGATTTTACAATGAGCAGTTCTTC | CSAKLAGGRFYNEQFF
. | TRBJ2-2 | many | TRBV5-1 | TGCGCCAGCAGCGGGGACGTTTCGAACACCGGGGAGCTGTTTTTT | CASSGDVSNTGELFF
TRBD1 | TRBJ2-2 | many | TRBV27 | TGTGCCAGCAACCGGGATGGGACAGGGTTCACCGGGGAGCTGTTTTTT | CASNRDGTGFTGELFF
TRBD1 | TRBJ2-5 | few | TRBV5-1 | TGCGCCAGCAGCTTGGGGGGACAGCACCAAGAGACCCAGTACTTC | CASSLGGQHQETQYF
. | TRBJ1-1 | . | TRBV29-1 | TGCAGCGTTCAATCGAATGGGGCTGAAGCTTTCTTT | CSVQSNGAEAFF
TRBD1 | TRBJ2-7 | many | TRBV28 | TGTGCCGGTTCCGGGACAGGCCGCTCCTACGAGCAGTACTTC | CAGSGTGRSYEQYF
. | TRBJ2-7 | few | TRBV10-3 | TGTGCCATCAGTGAGCCCTTCCGGGCCCTAGAGCAGTACTTC | CAISEPFRALEQYF
TRBD1 | TRBJ1-3 | few | TRBV20-1 | TGCAGTGCCCCGGGACAGGGTCTATTTGGCTCTGGAAACACCATATATTTT | CSAPGQGLFGSGNTIYF
. | TRBJ2-5 | many | TRBV28 | TGTGCCAGCAGTTTCCAGAGCACCAGGGAGACCCAGTACTTC | CASSFQSTRETQYF
. | TRBJ2-7 | many | TRBV7-9 | TGTGCCAGCAGTTTAGCTCTTAGCTCCTACGAGCAGTACTTC | CASSLALSSYEQYF
TRBD1 | TRBJ1-5 | . | TRBV28 | TGTGCCAGCAGTTTGACAGGGCGAAGTCAGCCCCAGCATTTT | CASSLTGRSQPQHF
. | TRBJ2-3 | few | TRBV24-1 | TGTGCCACCAGTGATTTGACTCCCAATACGCAGTATTTT | CATSDLTPNTQYF
. | TRBJ2-7 | . | TRBV7-9 | TGTGCCAGCGGGAGGGGGGGGGAGCAGTACTTC | CASGRGGEQYF
. | TRBJ2-2 | many | TRBV6-1 | TGTGCCAGCAGGGTGAACACCGGGGAGCTGTTTTTT | CASRVNTGELFF
TRBD1 | TRBJ2-1 | . | TRBV11-3 | TGTGCCAGCATGCCGGGACAGGGGACGAATGAGCAGTTCTTC | CASMPGQGTNEQFF
TRBD1 | TRBJ2-5 | many | TRBV9 | TGTGCCAGCGCACCGGGACAGGGCCAAGAGACCCAGTACTTC | CASAPGQGQETQYF
. | TRBJ1-1 | few | TRBV20-1 | TGCAGTGCTAGAGGAGGGGGGGGAAGAAATGATGAAGCTTTCTTT | CSARGGGGRNDEAFF
. | TRBJ1-1 | . | TRBV5-1 | TGCGCCAGCAGCCCGGCGGTCGGGATGAACACTGAAGCTTTCTTT | CASSPAVGMNTEAFF
. | TRBJ2-5 | few | TRBV7-9 | TGTGCCAGCAGCTTAGGCGGGAAGGGAAAACGTATAGAGACCCAGTACTTC | CASSLGGKGKRIETQYF
. | TRBJ2-1 | many | TRBV10-3 | TGTGCCATCAGTGAGCCGATCAATGAGCAGTTCTTC | CAISEPINEQFF
. | TRBJ1-2 | many | TRBV7-2 | TGTGCCAGCAGCTTAGCGGGAAGGGATGGCTACACCTTC | CASSLAGRDGYTF
. | TRBJ1-1 | many | TRBV19 | TGTGCCAGTAGTATACGGACAGCAAACACTGAAGCTTTCTTT | CASSIRTANTEAFF
. | TRBJ2-7 | many | TRBV20-1 | TGCAGTGTTCTTATACGGCCCGGGAACGAGCAGTACTTC | CSVLIRPGNEQYF
TRBD2 | TRBJ2-1 | many | TRBV2 | TGTGCCAGCAGGGGACTAGCGGGAGGGCCTGTACGTGAGCAGTTCTTC | CASRGLAGGPVREQFF
. | TRBJ1-2 | . | TRBV5-8 | TGTGCCAGCAGCTTGTCGGCGGGAGGCTACACCTTC | CASSLSAGGYTF
. | TRBJ2-7 | few | TRBV4-1 | TGCGCCAACAGCCAAGAAGGGGCGGGTCGTCTTTACGAGCAGTACTTC | CANSQEGAGRLYEQYF
TRBD1 | TRBJ1-2 | . | TRBV28 | TGTGCCGGCAGTCCTGCCGGGACAGGGGACTATGGCTACACCTTC | CAGSPAGTGDYGYTF
TRBD1 | TRBJ1-4 | . | TRBV5-1 | TGCGCCAGCAGCTTGGGGGACAGGCAGAATGAAAAACTGTTTTTT | CASSLGDRQNEKLFF
. | TRBJ2-7 | many | TRBV6-5 | TGTGCCAGCAGTTACTCGTCGACGGCTTCCTACGAGCAGTACTTC | CASSYSSTASYEQYF
TRBD1 | TRBJ2-2 | many | TRBV3-1 | TGTGCCAGCAGCCAACCGGACAGGGGCAGCGGGGAGCTGTTTTTT | CASSQPDRGSGELFF
TRBD2 | TRBJ2-1 | few | TRBV6-5 | TGTGCCAGCAGTTACTCCCACCGGACTAGCTTGGATTGGGAGAATGAGCAGTTCTTC | CASSYSHRTSLDWENEQFF
. | TRBJ2-1 | . | TRBV19 | TGTGCCAGTAGCCGCCGGGGAGGGGGGATTGGACGCGAGCAGTTCTTC | CASSRRGGGIGREQFF
. | TRBJ2-2 | few | TRBV2 | TGTGCCAGCTCTTTCCTTACCGGCGACGGGGAGCTGTTTTTT | CASSFLTGDGELFF
. | TRBJ2-1 | few | TRBV20-1 | TGCAGTGCGCCGAAGACTAGTTCAGATAGGAATGAGCAGTTCTTC | CSAPKTSSDRNEQFF
TRBD1 | TRBJ1-1 | . | TRBV6-2/TRBV6-3 | TGTGCCAGCAAGGGGGCGGGCATTAACACTGAAGCTTTCTTT | CASKGAGINTEAFF
. | TRBJ2-7 | many | TRBV28 | TGTGCCAGCAGTTTGACTACCCCGGGCTACGAGCAGTACTTC | CASSLTTPGYEQYF